The 17 T cell receptor beta chains given below trace back to one sample, sequenced in a study of blood T cell repertoires in COVID-19. Measured with immunoSEQ multiplex PCR; TCRdb has only the in-frame clones, and not every one. Among around 440,000 clones listed, around 89% were seen once. Sequencing was performed on peripheral blood. These receptors all come from a woman in her forties or fifties with COVID-19, enrolled during active disease.

The V and J genes are TRBV18 and TRBJ1-2, with D hard to call. V was clipped by 6 bases and J by 8 bases, with 13 bases between them. This CDR3 has 12 amino acids. CDR1 is KGHSH, CDR2 LQKENI, per germline. The CDR3 loop is CASSTPPGGYTF. Here the CDR3 DNA reads TGTGCCAGCTCCACCCCCCCCGGGGGCTACACCTTC.

The chain is built from TRBV20-1 and TRBJ1-2; maybe TRBD1 (5 bases). Trimming pared 4 bases from V and 6 bases from J, leaving 9 bases between. The CDR3 consists of 11 residues. Germline V gene sequence: CDR1 DFQATT, CDR2 SNEGSKA (reference sequence). Here the CDR3 reads CSAIRGNGYTF. CDR3 bases: TGCAGTGCTATAAGGGGTAATGGCTACACCTTC.

Points on this clone: This same CDR3 is encoded by further DNA sequences in the sample. The V and J genes are TRBV18 and TRBJ2-7; D unclear. The germline V and J ends were trimmed by 6 bases and 0 bases, with 6 bases remaining between them. Germline CDR1 is KGHSH and CDR2 is LQKENI. CDR3 size: 12 residues. The CDR3 sequence: CASSPSSYEQYF. The CDR3 region has the DNA TGTGCCAGCTCCCCCAGCTCCTACGAGCAGTACTTC.

CDR3 protein: CAITPGTVGNSDTQYF. In nucleotides, the CDR3 is TGTGCCATTACCCCCGGGACAGTGGGTAATTCAGATACGCAGTATTTT. The rearrangement links TRBV10-3 to TRBJ2-3; 7 bases match TRBD1. Trimming took 9 bases from V and 4 from J; bases not matched to a gene: 16. The CDR3 covers 16 residues. In germline, CDR1 is ENHRY, CDR2 SYGVKD.

The chain joins TRBV2 to TRBJ1-5, with 7 bases lining up with TRBD1. Trimming took 7 bases from V and 7 from J; bases not matched to a gene: 7. This CDR3 is built from 13 residues. Germline-derived CDR1 and CDR2 are SNHLY and FYNNEI. The DNA for the CDR3 is TGTGCCAGCAAAAACAGGGGCCAGCAGCCCCAGCATTTT. It yields the protein CASKNRGQQPQHF.

The chain uses TRBV6-5 and TRBJ1-1; D unclear. Germline lookup yields CDR1 MNHEY and CDR2 SVGAGI. The CDR3 consists of 12 residues. V was pared by 5 bases and J by 6 bases, with 10 bases between. The chain's CDR3 is CASSPYGAEAFF. The CDR3 nucleotides read TGTGCCAGCAGTCCCTATGGTGCTGAAGCTTTCTTT.

The chain's CDR3 is CASSTDSYNEQFF. The DNA for the CDR3 is TGCGCCAGCAGTACGGACAGTTACAATGAGCAGTTCTTC. This chain links TRBV5-1 with TRBJ2-1, with D perhaps TRBD1 (6 bases). The CDR3 covers 13 residues. Germline CDR1 SGHRS, CDR2 YFSETQ. The V and J ends lost 5 bases and 4 bases respectively, with 10 bases between them.

The J gene is TRBJ1-2, the V gene TRBV6-5; TRBD1 might be the D (5 bases). The CDR3 runs 14 residues. V dropped 8 bases and J dropped 4 bases, with 17 bases sitting between them. The germline CDR1 and CDR2 sequences are MNHEY and SVGAGI. CDR3 protein: CASGGEGGPYGYTF. The CDR3 DNA follows: TGTGCCAGCGGGGGGGAGGGTGGTCCCTATGGCTACACCTTC.

Only one count was recorded for this clone. The V call is TRBV14, the J call TRBJ1-2, with a weak D call TRBD1 (6 bases). The germline CDR1 and CDR2 sequences are SGHDN and FVKESK. CDR3 length: 14 amino acids. With 5 bases removed from V and 1 base from J, the gap between germline ends came to 11 bases. In nucleotides, the CDR3 is TGTGCCAGCAGCGACGGGACACGTAACTATGGCTACACCTTC. This gives the protein CASSDGTRNYGYTF.

This clone was detected only once. V gene TRBV29-1 combines with J gene TRBJ2-3; D is possibly TRBD2 (6 bases). The length of the CDR3 is 14 residues. The germline gives CDR1 SQVTM, CDR2 ANQGSEA. The V gene lost 3 bases and the J gene lost 8 bases, with 18 bases spanning the gap. CDR3 sequence: CSVEWGETSSTQYF. The CDR3 DNA follows: TGCAGCGTTGAGTGGGGGGAGACCAGTTCTACGCAGTATTTT.

The V gene is TRBV7-2, the J gene TRBJ2-5, with 8 positions matching TRBD2. CDR3 size: 12 residues. Germline CDR1 reads SGHTA; CDR2 reads FQGNSA. The ends lost 5 bases at V and 13 bases at J; junction bases unmatched: 9. CDR3 bases: TGTGCCAGCAGCCTAGGACTAGCTCAATGGTACTTC. This sequence encodes CASSLGLAQWYF.

The J gene is TRBJ1-1, the V gene TRBV5-4; TRBD1 is a possible D gene (5 bases). V shed 2 bases and J shed 1 base, with 18 bases lying between them. CDR3 size: 17 residues. Germline V gene lookup returns CDR1 SGHNT and CDR2 YYREEE (reference sequence). The CDR3 DNA sequence: TGTGCCAGCAGCTTATCTATCCTGGGACTCCGGAACACTGAAGCTTTCTTT. As protein: CASSLSILGLRNTEAFF.

V and J are TRBV18 and TRBJ1-2, with 10 bases fitting TRBD1. J gave up 4 bases and V 3 bases, and 8 bases lay outside the gene matches. This CDR3 is 16 amino acids long. Germline lookup yields CDR1 KGHSH and CDR2 LQKENI. CDR3 bases: TGTGCCAGCTCACCCCGGGACAGGGGTCCCCTCTATGGCTACACCTTC. Encoded protein: CASSPRDRGPLYGYTF.

The genes are TRBV5-1 and TRBJ1-3, with a tentative D call TRBD1 (6 bases). CDR1 is SGHRS and CDR2 is YFSETQ in the germline V gene. This CDR3 contains 16 residues. V was pared by 4 bases and J by 1 base, with 15 bases between. The CDR3 coding sequence is TGCGCCAGCAGCAGGGGGACGGATCTTTCTGGAAACACCATATATTTT. It codes for CASSRGTDLSGNTIYF.

The rearrangement uses TRBV6-4 and TRBJ1-1, with TRBD1 as a possible D gene (5 bases). Germline assignment: CDR1 MRHNA and CDR2 SNTAGT. The CDR3 consists of 11 residues. V was shortened by 6 bases and J by 5 bases, with 7 bases between the two germline ends. The CDR3 spells CASSQGTEAFF. CDR3 nucleotide sequence: TGTGCCAGCAGCCAGGGAACTGAAGCTTTCTTT.

V gene TRBV7-8 combines with J gene TRBJ2-7, with TRBD2 as a possible D gene (7 bases). The CDR3 contains 15 residues. Germline CDR1 and CDR2: SGHVS and FQNEAQ. V lost 4 bases, J lost 3 bases, and 16 bases lay in between. CDR3 amino acids: CASSYRGGSLYEQYF. The CDR3 nucleotides read TGTGCCAGCAGCTATAGGGGGGGTTCTCTCTACGAGCAGTACTTC.

CDR3 in amino acids: CASSLPYSGRLTSYNEQFF. The CDR3 DNA reads as TGCGCCAGCAGTCTCCCCTATAGCGGCAGGCTCACATCCTACAATGAGCAGTTCTTC. V and J are TRBV23-1 and TRBJ2-1, with D maybe TRBD2 (6 bases). TRBV23-1 is treated as an ORF (open reading frame) with a function not yet certain. The CDR3 has 19 residues. The V and J ends lost 4 bases and 1 base respectively, with 23 bases between them.